This is a list of T cell receptor beta chains from one sample in a study of T cells in Graves' hyperthyroidism and ophthalmopathy. MiXCR was run by TCRdb on the multiplex PCR reads, yielding one entry per CDR3 protein. The repertoire consists of under 350,000 distinct CDR3 sequences, with about an eighth occurring once and the leading ten covering 34%. The sequencing input was blood. The receptors shown here come from a woman aged 40 to 50 with Graves' ophthalmopathy. CDR3s include the opening cysteine and the closing phenylalanine or tryptophan. A D gene is named only where the DNA matches it firmly. The listing skips clone size in some rows; elsewhere it reads once, few, many or a size class.

J gene	clone size	V gene	D gene	CDR3 protein	CDR3 DNA
TRBJ2-7	many	TRBV28	NA	CLSEGRVPPYEQYF	TGTCTAAGTGAGGGCAGGGTGCCTCCCTACGAGCAGTACTTC
TRBJ2-1	NA	TRBV20-1	TRBD2	CSARDPQRGGFEQFF	TGCAGTGCTAGAGATCCTCAGCGGGGGGGCTTTGAGCAGTTCTTC
TRBJ1-1	many	TRBV11-3	NA	CASSFFRVAEAFF	TGTGCCAGCAGCTTCTTTAGGGTCGCTGAAGCTTTCTTT
TRBJ2-1	many	TRBV2	TRBD2	CASSDGLAGMNEQFF	TGTGCCAGCAGTGACGGACTAGCGGGGATGAATGAGCAGTTCTTC
TRBJ2-1	few	TRBV7-9	NA	CASSLAGRINEQFF	TGTGCCAGCAGCTTAGCGGGACGGATAAATGAGCAGTTCTTC
TRBJ1-2	NA	TRBV7-8	NA	CASSLRGADGYGYTF	TGTGCCAGCAGCTTAAGGGGGGCTGACGGCTATGGCTACACCTTC
TRBJ1-1	many	TRBV29-1	NA	CSGRGRQGNTEAFF	TGCAGCGGACGGGGGAGGCAGGGGAACACTGAAGCTTTCTTT
TRBJ2-7	NA	TRBV7-2	TRBD2	CASSVPHRLAVHYEQYF	TGTGCCAGCAGCGTCCCCCACCGGCTAGCGGTACACTACGAGCAGTACTTC
TRBJ2-7	many	TRBV6-1	NA	CASSEGGASSYEQYF	TGTGCCAGCAGTGAGGGGGGGGCGAGCTCCTACGAGCAGTACTTC
TRBJ2-3	many	TRBV25-1	NA	CASRVWDTQYF	TGTGCCAGCAGGGTTTGGGATACGCAGTATTTT
TRBJ1-2	many	TRBV2	NA	CASVRDYGYTF	TGTGCCAGCGTGAGGGATTATGGCTACACCTTC
TRBJ1-4	many	TRBV12-3/TRBV12-4	TRBD1	CASSQGGGDEKLFF	TGTGCCAGCAGTCAAGGGGGCGGGGATGAAAAACTGTTTTTT